The 10 T cell receptor beta chains in this list originate from one sample, sequenced in a study of human T cells and chemical hapten exposure. Noted time point: pre-sensitization, week 0. The treatment is: therapeutic diphenylcyclopropenone sensitization with weekly scalp DPC. TCRdb reanalysed the RACE reads using MiXCR and keeps one entry per CDR3 protein. There are fewer than 200,000 distinct CDR3 sequences in the sample; nearly 30% occur only once, and roughly 3% lies in the top ten. Sequenced material: whole blood, taken in connection with sensitization to the hapten diphenylcyclopropenone (DPC). All receptors come from a woman aged 25 to 39 with alopecia areata. Some clones in this sample may be carry-over from other donors' samples.

The chain links TRBV5-4 to TRBJ2-5; 7 bases fit TRBD1. J was trimmed by 4 bases and V by 4 bases; bases with no gene match: 10. Looked up from germline, CDR1 is SGHNT and CDR2 is YYREEE (reference sequence). The CDR3 sequence is 15 residues long. CDR3 loop: CASSIPGQRGETQYF. Here the CDR3 DNA reads TGTGCCAGCAGCATACCGGGACAGCGAGGAGAGACCCAGTACTTC.

The chain has TRBV6-6 and TRBJ1-1; weak D call: TRBD1 (5 bases). There are 14 residues in the CDR3. Trimming left V 2 bases short and J 6 bases short, with 13 bases between. The germline gives CDR1 MNHNY, CDR2 SVGAGI (reference sequence). The CDR3 coding sequence is TGTGCCAGCAGTTACGACAGCCCTAGGTCTGAAGCTTTCTTT. This sequence encodes CASSYDSPRSEAFF.

This clonotype was seen a handful of times. The chain links TRBV10-3 to TRBJ1-1, with 7 bases that match TRBD1. This CDR3 has 15 amino acids. Germline V lookup: CDR1 ENHRY, CDR2 SYGVKD. V shed 6 bases and J 0 bases; nucleotides not matched to a gene: 7. The CDR3 sequence is CAISLGQDLNTEAFF. The CDR3 DNA reads as TGTGCCATCAGCCTTGGACAGGACCTGAACACTGAAGCTTTCTTT.

The chain recombines TRBV2 with TRBJ1-4; 7 bases map to TRBD1. The CDR3 is 14 residues long. From germline, CDR1 is SNHLY and CDR2 FYNNEI. V was pared by 10 bases and J by 1 base, with 6 bases of the junction left unmatched. CDR3 DNA sequence: TGTGCCACACTTCGACAGGGAACTAATGAAAAACTGTTTTTT. It codes for CATLRQGTNEKLFF.

This chain links TRBV29-1 with TRBJ2-3; TRBD1 matches 9 bases. Germline lookup yields CDR1 SQVTM and CDR2 ANQGSEA. The junction had 9 bases not matched to a gene; V was cut back by 6 bases and J by 5 bases. This CDR3 comprises 14 residues. CDR3 DNA sequence: TGCAGCGTGGGGACAGGGAATTTTTTAGATACGCAGTATTTT. This gives the protein CSVGTGNFLDTQYF.

This clonotype was seen a few times. The rearrangement uses TRBV7-2 and TRBJ2-7, with 11 bases lining up with TRBD2. J gave up 4 bases and V 0 bases, and 2 bases lay outside the gene matches. The CDR3 extends over 15 amino acids. Looked up from germline, CDR1 is SGHTA and CDR2 is FQGNSA. The CDR3 DNA is TGTGCCAGCAGCTTAGCCGCTAGCGGGGGGTACGAGCAGTACTTC. This gives the protein CASSLAASGGYEQYF.

This chain uses TRBV2 with TRBJ2-3; 8 nucleotides align to TRBD1. Germline trimming cut 4 bases from V and 1 base from J; bases unmatched to any gene: 7. The germline V gene encodes CDR1 SNHLY and CDR2 FYNNEI. The CDR3 is 16 amino acids. The CDR3 bases are TGTGCCAGCAGTGCCTACAGGGGGACGGGCACAGATACGCAGTATTTT. Translating gives CASSAYRGTGTDTQYF.

The rearrangement uses TRBV29-1 and TRBJ1-2, with 8 nucleotides matching TRBD1. Unmatched junction bases numbered 10, after V lost 4 bases and J lost 0 bases. Germline V lookup: CDR1 SQVTM, CDR2 ANQGSEA. The CDR3 runs to 16 residues. CDR3 residues: CSVGRQGSYTNYGYTF. Written as DNA, the CDR3 is TGCAGCGTTGGAAGACAGGGGTCATACACTAACTATGGCTACACCTTC.

The V call is TRBV2, the J call TRBJ2-3; 8 nucleotides agree with TRBD1. The germline V gene encodes CDR1 SNHLY and CDR2 FYNNEI. J gave up 1 base and V 6 bases, and 3 bases lay outside the gene matches. The CDR3 totals 14 residues. The CDR3 sequence is CASSRGLGTDTQYF. The CDR3 bases are TGTGCCAGCAGCAGGGGGCTTGGCACAGATACGCAGTATTTT.

This clonotype was seen more than once but under ten times. The chain uses TRBV15 and TRBJ1-5, with 8 bases identical to TRBD1. The ends lost 3 bases at V and 2 bases at J; junction bases unmatched: 0. The CDR3 contains 14 residues. Germline assignment: CDR1 LNHNV and CDR2 YYDKDF (reference sequence). The CDR3 DNA sequence: TGTGCCACCAGCAGGACAGGGGGCAATCAGCCCCAGCATTTT. This codes for CATSRTGGNQPQHF.